A single sample is the source of the 30 T cell receptor beta chains below, sequenced in a study of blood T cell repertoires in COVID-19. Sequencing used immunoSEQ multiplex PCR; TCRdb keeps in-frame clones, though not all of them. Of tens of thousands of clones in the sample, roughly 87% were seen once. Sample: peripheral blood. All receptors come from a man aged 35-49 years with COVID-19, enrolled during active disease.

The chain has TRBV19 and TRBJ1-6; unclear D gene. V shed 3 bases and J shed 7 bases, with 13 bases lying between them. CDR3 length equals 15 residues. From germline, CDR1 is LNHDA and CDR2 SQIVND (reference sequence). Here the CDR3 reads CASSIASNTNSPLHF. The CDR3 bases are TGTGCCAGTAGTATCGCCTCAAACACCAATTCACCCCTCCACTTT.

The rearrangement uses TRBV4-1 and TRBJ1-6; D gene ambiguous. V lost 0 bases and J lost 4, with 19 bases in between. Germline values: CDR1 MGHRA, CDR2 YSYEKL. This CDR3 contains 19 residues. The CDR3 coding sequence is TGCGCCAGCAGCCAAGATTTTGGCGGCCTTACCACTTATAATTCACCCCTCCACTTT. Its protein is CASSQDFGGLTTYNSPLHF.

This clone is categorized as medium-sized. The V call is TRBV9, the J call TRBJ2-7; 7 positions match TRBD2. This CDR3 comprises 14 residues. The V gene's germline CDR1 is SGDLS and CDR2 YYNGEE. J was trimmed by 3 bases and V by 0 bases; bases with no gene match: 3. In DNA, the CDR3 is TGTGCCAGCAGCGTAGCCCCTAGCGGCTACGAGCAGTACTTC. Its protein is CASSVAPSGYEQYF.

The J gene is TRBJ2-7, the V gene TRBV5-4; 7 bases agree with TRBD2. V lost 5 bases and J lost 7; bases outside the gene matches: 6. The germline V gene encodes CDR1 SGHNT and CDR2 YYREEE (reference sequence). The CDR3 length is 12 residues. Written as DNA, the CDR3 is TGTGCCAGCAGGGGAGGGACGGGGGAGCAGTACTTC. It encodes CASRGGTGEQYF. The full variable domain, completed using reference TRBV5-4 and TRBJ2-7, is ETGVTQSPTHLIKTRGQQVTLRCSSQSGHNTVSWYQQALGQGPQFIFQYYREEENGRGNFPPRFSGLQFPNYSSELNVNALELDDSALYLCASRGGTGEQYFGPGTRLTVT.

This clone was found once. V and J are TRBV28 and TRBJ2-7, with 7 bases lining up with TRBD2. This CDR3 is built from 11 residues. The trim removed 10 bases at V and 6 bases at J, leaving 6 bases unmatched. CDR1 is MDHEN, CDR2 SYDVKM, per germline. The CDR3 region is CATLGLVEQYF. As DNA, the CDR3 is TGTGCCACCCTAGGACTAGTCGAGCAGTACTTC.

The chain links TRBV6-1 to TRBJ1-3; the D is unclear. CDR1 and CDR2 from the germline V gene are MNHNS and SASEGT. V was trimmed by 2 bases and J by 0 bases, leaving 8 bases between them. This CDR3 has 15 residues. Here the CDR3 DNA reads TGTGCCAGCAGTGAATGGGCAGTCTCTGGAAACACCATATATTTT. Protein sequence: CASSEWAVSGNTIYF.

This clone has just one count. The chain carries TRBV10-3 and TRBJ1-2; possibly TRBD1 for D (6 bases). The CDR3 spans 13 residues. The V gene lost 4 bases and the J gene lost 5 bases, with 11 bases spanning the gap. The germline gives CDR1 ENHRY, CDR2 SYGVKD. The CDR3 is CAISGGGDYGYTF. The CDR3 nucleotides read TGTGCCATCAGTGGTGGGGGCGATTATGGCTACACCTTC.

This clone was counted only a few times. The gene calls are TRBV5-1 and TRBJ2-7, with 7 bases aligning to TRBD2. Unmatched junction bases numbered 5, after V lost 5 bases and J lost 3 bases. Looked up from germline, CDR1 is SGHRS and CDR2 is YFSETQ. This CDR3 has 13 amino acids. This chain's CDR3 is CASRAGVDYEQYF. In DNA form, the CDR3 reads TGCGCCAGCAGGGCGGGGGTTGACTACGAGCAGTACTTC.

A single count supports this clone. The V call is TRBV11-3, the J call TRBJ2-7; TRBD1 matches 7 bases. The germline gives CDR1 SGHNT, CDR2 YENEEA. The J segment lost 7 bases and the V segment lost 4 bases, leaving 10 bases of the junction unmatched. CDR3 length: 14 amino acids. In DNA, the CDR3 is TGTGCCAGCAGCTCCAGGACAGGCCAAGGGGAGCAGTACTTC. Protein: CASSSRTGQGEQYF.

This rearrangement joins TRBV2 to TRBJ2-1, with TRBD2 matching 13 bases. Germline lookup yields CDR1 SNHLY and CDR2 FYNNEI. The CDR3 spans 15 residues. The V and J ends lost 8 bases and 8 bases, in that order; junction bases with no gene match: 9. Here the CDR3 DNA reads TGTGCCAGCCGAGGACTAGCGGGAGTATTAGATGAGCAGTTCTTC. This encodes CASRGLAGVLDEQFF.

This clone was observed a handful of times. This chain joins TRBV30 and TRBJ1-1; 8 bases are a match to TRBD1. Unmatched junction bases numbered 11, after V lost 0 bases and J lost 11 bases. CDR3 length equals 14 residues. Germline values: CDR1 GTSNPN, CDR2 SVGIG (reference sequence). CDR3 sequence (DNA): TGTGCCTGGAGTGTACGTCGGGGACAGGAAAACGCTTTCTTT. It translates to CAWSVRRGQENAFF.

The chain uses TRBV28 and TRBJ2-3; no clear D gene. V was cut by 6 bases and J by 4 bases, with 11 bases left in between. The CDR3 sequence is 13 residues long. Germline V gene data show CDR1 as MDHEN and CDR2 as SYDVKM. The CDR3 loop reads CASRIYKSDTQYF. The CDR3 region has the DNA TGTGCCAGCAGGATATACAAGTCAGATACGCAGTATTTT.

This clone was observed a few times. The gene calls are TRBV3-1 (or the pseudogene TRBV3-2) and TRBJ1-3, with TRBD1 as a possible D gene (6 bases). CDR1 LGHDT and CDR2 YNNKEL come from the germline V gene (reference sequence). The CDR3 has 15 residues. Deletions cut 7 bases from V and 1 base from J, with 14 bases between. This chain's CDR3 is CASTSQGTSGNTIYF. The CDR3 region has the DNA TGTGCCAGCACAAGTCAGGGGACGTCTGGAAACACCATATATTTT.

The chain employs TRBV20-1 and TRBJ2-7; 7 bases map to TRBD1. J was trimmed by 2 bases and V by 3 bases; bases with no gene match: 4. The CDR3 sequence is 13 residues long. The germline V gene has CDR1 DFQATT and CDR2 SNEGSKA (reference sequence). The CDR3 sequence is CSASDGTAYEQYF. The CDR3 nucleotides are TGCAGTGCTAGTGACGGGACAGCCTACGAGCAGTACTTC.

The chain couples TRBV29-1 to TRBJ2-1, with a possible D match to TRBD1 (5 bases). V lost 2 bases, J lost 7 bases, and 12 bases lay in between. Germline V CDR1 and CDR2: SQVTM, ANQGSEA. The CDR3 consists of 13 residues. The CDR3 spells CSVERGQTNEQFF. The DNA of the CDR3 is TGCAGCGTTGAAAGGGGCCAAACTAATGAGCAGTTCTTC.

V usage is TRBV5-6 and J usage is TRBJ1-6; the match to TRBD1 covers 11 bases. The germline V gene has CDR1 SGHDT and CDR2 YYEEEE. There are 16 residues in the CDR3. V was pared by 4 bases and J by 6 bases, with 6 bases of the junction left unmatched. The CDR3 loop is CASSHRTGGGNSPLHF. The CDR3 nucleotides read TGTGCCAGCAGCCATCGGACAGGGGGCGGTAATTCACCCCTCCACTTT.

This rearrangement joins TRBV7-2 to TRBJ2-1, with a possible D match to TRBD2 (5 bases). The V end lost 5 bases, the J end lost 0 bases, and 11 bases lay between the germline ends. Germline CDR1 SGHTA, CDR2 FQGNSA. This CDR3 is built from 15 residues. The CDR3 DNA is TGTGCCAGCAGCCAACTAGGGAACTCCTACAATGAGCAGTTCTTC. It yields the protein CASSQLGNSYNEQFF. Variable domain in full (rest from reference TRBV7-2 and TRBJ2-1): GAGVSQSPSNKVTEKGKDVELRCDPISGHTALYWYRQSLGQGLEFLIYFQGNSAPDKSGLPSDRFSAERTGGSVSTLTIQRTQQEDSAVYLCASSQLGNSYNEQFFGPGTRLTVL.

This clone was counted a few times. The genes are TRBV27 and TRBJ2-7; 8 nucleotides line up with TRBD1. Germline CDR1 MNHEY, CDR2 SMNVEV (reference sequence). This CDR3 has 11 amino acids. V lost 10 bases and J lost 6; bases outside the gene matches: 5. The CDR3 spells CATSGGSEQYF. DNA for the CDR3: TGTGCCACCTCAGGGGGCTCCGAGCAGTACTTC.

V and J are TRBV4-1 and TRBJ1-3, with 10 bases matching TRBD1. With 1 base clipped from V and 1 base from J, the junction kept 1 base outside the gene matches. The CDR3 has 16 amino acids. Germline V lookup: CDR1 MGHRA, CDR2 YSYEKL. The CDR3 spells CASSQGQGASGNTIYF. The CDR3 coding sequence is TGCGCCAGCAGCCAAGGACAGGGGGCTTCTGGAAACACCATATATTTT.

The chain recombines TRBV12-3 or TRBV12-4 with TRBJ1-1; no definite D call. The CDR3 sequence is 13 residues long. Between the trimmed V and J ends, which lost 7 bases and 6 bases, there was a span of 15 bases. CDR3: CASKRAGTAEAFF. CDR3 coding DNA: TGTGCCAGCAAGCGGGCGGGTACCGCTGAAGCTTTCTTT.

The J gene is TRBJ2-7, the V gene TRBV13; 9 bases match TRBD1. V shed 0 bases, J shed 4 bases, and the junction held 4 bases outside the gene matches. The CDR3 has 15 residues. CDR1 and CDR2 from the germline V gene are PRHDT and FYEKMQ (reference sequence). The CDR3 reads CASSLGWDRAYEQYF. The CDR3 nucleotides read TGTGCCAGCAGCTTAGGGTGGGACAGGGCGTACGAGCAGTACTTC.

The rearrangement uses TRBV10-2 and TRBJ2-5, with unresolved D. This CDR3 has 13 amino acids. Between the trimmed V and J ends, which lost 6 bases and 4 bases, there was a span of 12 bases. Germline V CDR1 and CDR2: WSHSY, SAAADI. As DNA, the CDR3 is TGCGCCAGCAGCCGAAAAGCACCAGAGACCCAGTACTTC. This sequence encodes CASSRKAPETQYF.

The CDR3 bases are TGTGCCAGCTCACCTACAGGGGCGATTAATGAAAAACTGTTTTTT. Its translation is CASSPTGAINEKLFF. The chain combines TRBV18 with TRBJ1-4; 7 bases match TRBD1. The CDR3 loop spans 15 amino acids. V gave up 3 bases and J gave up 4 bases; unmatched junction bases: 5. The germline CDR1 and CDR2 sequences are KGHSH and LQKENI.

DNA of the CDR3: TGTGCCAGCAGCCTACTGATCTCCTACGAGCAGTACTTC. As protein: CASSLLISYEQYF. The chain is built from TRBV3-1 (or the pseudogene TRBV3-2) and TRBJ2-7; D not certain. The CDR3 extends over 13 amino acids. Germline CDR1 LGHDT, CDR2 YNNKEL (reference sequence). Trimming pared 4 bases from V and 0 bases from J, leaving 7 bases between.

V gene TRBV2 combines with J gene TRBJ2-2; 10 nucleotides line up with TRBD2. The J segment lost 0 bases and the V segment lost 4 bases, leaving 5 bases of the junction unmatched. This CDR3 is built from 17 residues. Looked up from germline, CDR1 is SNHLY and CDR2 is FYNNEI. In DNA, the CDR3 is TGTGCCAGCAGTGCTTATAGCGGGGGGCCGAACACCGGGGAGCTGTTTTTT. It encodes CASSAYSGGPNTGELFF.

This clone turned up a few times. V and J are TRBV6-2 or TRBV6-3 and TRBJ2-5, with TRBD1 matching 8 bases. V lost 6 bases, J lost 2 bases, and 5 bases stayed unmatched. CDR1 and CDR2 (germline): MNHEY, SVGEGT. The CDR3 covers 14 residues. The CDR3 here is CASSPWTGQETQYF. The CDR3 region has the DNA TGTGCCAGCAGCCCATGGACAGGGCAAGAGACCCAGTACTTC.

The chain has TRBV6-2 or TRBV6-3 and TRBJ2-1; TRBD2 agrees at 8 bases. The length of the CDR3 is 17 residues. Germline CDR1 and CDR2: MNHEY and SVGEGT. With 7 bases clipped from V and 3 bases from J, the junction kept 14 bases outside the gene matches. The CDR3 bases are TGTGCCAGCATCCCTTCGGGGGGGAGGGTAGGCTACAATGAGCAGTTCTTC. Protein: CASIPSGGRVGYNEQFF.

V is TRBV12-2 and J is TRBJ2-7; TRBD2, the D gene given by the table, was not confirmed from the DNA. TRBV12-2 is given as a pseudogene. The CDR3 is made up of 16 amino acids. In nucleotides, the CDR3 is TGTGCAAGTCGCTTAGGGTCCCGAGTTCTGCGCTACGAGCAGTACTTC. Protein: CASRLGSRVLRYEQYF.

The CDR3 DNA reads as TGTGCCAGCAGGGGACTAGGGGCAGGTGGAAACACCATATATTTT. Translating it yields CASRGLGAGGNTIYF. The chain has TRBV27 and TRBJ1-3; TRBD1 might be the D (5 bases). The V and J ends lost 6 bases and 3 bases respectively, with 15 bases between them. CDR1 is MNHEY, CDR2 SMNVEV, per germline (reference sequence). This CDR3 has 15 residues.

This clone was found a few times. The chain joins TRBV28 to TRBJ2-7; 9 nucleotides align to TRBD2. J gave up 2 bases and V 7 bases, and 6 bases lay outside the gene matches. Germline CDR1 and CDR2: MDHEN and SYDVKM. The CDR3 has 14 residues. For the CDR3, the DNA is TGTGCCAGCACCCTGGGACTAGCCCCCTACGAGCAGTACTTC. Translating gives CASTLGLAPYEQYF.